This TCR beta chain appears in the sequencing data of a study of blood T cells in healthy people across ages. Whole-study context: Template switching picked up about one barcoded beta molecule for each two T cells.

Using a J-beta primer mix together with a sample-barcoded 5' primer, a second PCR was run for roughly 6 to 11 cycles. TCRdb used MiXCR to reprocess the 5' RACE reads, holding one entry per CDR3 protein. The sample consists of almost 550,000 distinct CDR3 sequences, 20% to 30% of them appearing once. The CDR3 length is 15 residues. The V gene's germline CDR1 is DFQATT and CDR2 SNEGSKA (reference sequence). Concerning this clonotype itself: At one of its ends the junction is not consistent with the germline gene, which may arise from a read error.

The same data also contributed to another study, on T cells of mothers and their children.

The origin of this receptor is a boy younger than 18 in good health. The chain has TRBV20-1 and TRBJ1-1; 8 bases align to TRBD1. What was sequenced was blood. The CDR3 loop is CSARAAGGLNTETFF. The CDR3, as DNA: TGCAGTGCTAGGGCGGCAGGGGGCCTGAACACTGAAACTTTCTTT.